These 21 T cell receptor beta chains came from one sample sequenced in a study of blood T cell repertoires in COVID-19. Data came from immunoSEQ multiplex PCR; TCRdb stores just in-frame clones and leaves some out. The sample lists approximately 350,000 clones, over 75% occurring once. The sample comprised PBMCs or T cells enriched from blood (not recorded which). The source of these receptors is a woman aged 25 to 45 who had recovered from COVID-19.

This chain connects TRBV19 to TRBJ1-3, with D possibly TRBD1 on 6 matching bases. Between the trimmed V and J ends, which lost 4 bases and 0 bases, there was a span of 16 bases. From germline, CDR1 is LNHDA and CDR2 SQIVND (reference sequence). The CDR3 runs 17 residues. This CDR3 is CASSTTGRVSSGNTIYF. DNA for the CDR3: TGTGCCAGTAGTACCACAGGGCGTGTTAGCTCTGGAAACACCATATATTTT.

Comment on this clone: The junction departs from the called germline gene at one end, perhaps through a read error. The rearrangement links TRBV6-1 to TRBJ1-2; a possible D gene is TRBD1 (5 bases). Per the germline V gene, CDR1 is MNHNS and CDR2 is SASEGT. The CDR3 sequence is 13 residues long. The CDR3, as DNA: TGTGCCAGCGGTGAGCGGGGGAACTATGGCTACACCTTC. Translation: CASGERGNYGYTF.

The chain employs TRBV28 and TRBJ2-7; 7 bases align to TRBD1. V lost 7 bases to trimming and J lost 1 base; unmatched junction nucleotides: 7. Germline CDR1 reads MDHEN; CDR2 reads SYDVKM. There are 14 residues in the CDR3. The CDR3 nucleotides read TGTGCCAGCACCCCGGACAGGACGTCCTACGAGCAGTACTTC. Residues: CASTPDRTSYEQYF.

The chain couples TRBV7-3 to TRBJ2-3, with 13 bases aligning to TRBD2. With V trimmed by 3 bases and J by 10 bases, 10 bases remained unmatched. The germline V gene has CDR1 SGHTA and CDR2 FQGTGA. The CDR3 spans 16 residues. The CDR3 reads CASSLDTSGGARAQYF. In DNA, the CDR3 is TGTGCCAGCAGCTTGGATACTAGCGGGGGGGCCCGCGCGCAGTATTTT.

The chain uses TRBV12-3 or TRBV12-4 and TRBJ1-5, with D uncertain. V was shortened by 7 bases and J by 3 bases, with 7 bases between the two germline ends. This CDR3 is built from 12 residues. The CDR3 reads CASTGYNQPQHF. CDR3 coding DNA: TGTGCCAGCACGGGGTACAATCAGCCCCAGCATTTT.

The J gene is TRBJ2-7, the V gene TRBV28; 7 positions agree with TRBD1. Germline CDR1 reads MDHEN; CDR2 reads SYDVKM. CDR3 length: 15 residues. The J segment lost 1 base and the V segment lost 3 bases, leaving 6 bases of the junction unmatched. This CDR3 reads CASSFFGDRSYEQYF. The CDR3 DNA reads TGTGCCAGCAGTTTCTTCGGGGACAGATCCTACGAGCAGTACTTC. The full variable domain, with the rest looked up from reference TRBV28 and TRBJ2-7, is DVKVTQSSRYLVKRTGEKVFLECVQDMDHENMFWYRQDPGLGLRLIYFSYDVKMKEKGDIPEGYSVSREKKERFSLILESASTNQTSMYLCASSFFGDRSYEQYFGPGTRLTVT.

The chain joins TRBV19 to TRBJ2-5; D might be TRBD1 (6 bases). Trimming shortened V by 10 bases and J by 1 base, and 13 bases separated the two germline ends. CDR3 size: 13 residues. Germline V gene sequence: CDR1 LNHDA, CDR2 SQIVND (reference sequence). The CDR3 loop is CATSDRTQETQYF. CDR3 DNA: TGTGCCACCTCGGACAGAACCCAAGAGACCCAGTACTTC.

The V call is TRBV27, the J call TRBJ2-3, with TRBD2 matching over 9 bases. CDR1 and CDR2 (germline): MNHEY, SMNVEV (reference sequence). CDR3 length: 16 amino acids. Trimming at V came to 4 bases and at J to 0 bases, leaving 5 bases not matched to a gene. The CDR3 loop reads CASSSPGLASTDTQYF. The CDR3 DNA follows: TGTGCCAGCAGTTCCCCCGGACTAGCGAGCACAGATACGCAGTATTTT.

This chain uses TRBV24-1 with TRBJ1-4; D perhaps matches TRBD1 (5 bases). The CDR3 has 15 amino acids. V dropped 3 bases and J dropped 7 bases, with 14 bases sitting between them. Germline lookup yields CDR1 KGHDR and CDR2 SFDVKD. CDR3 amino acids: CATSDVGGEAEKLFF. The CDR3 DNA sequence: TGTGCCACCAGTGATGTGGGAGGGGAGGCTGAAAAACTGTTTTTT.

CDR3 loop: CASSYRIGDEKLFF. Here the CDR3 DNA reads TGTGCCAGCAGCTACCGGATAGGGGATGAAAAACTGTTTTTT. The chain is built from TRBV5-4 and TRBJ1-4, with D possibly being TRBD1 (5 bases). The V end was cut by 3 bases, the J end by 6 bases, with 12 bases between. The CDR3 runs 14 residues. Germline-derived CDR1 and CDR2 are SGHNT and YYREEE (reference sequence).

This clone was seen just once. The genes are TRBV27 and TRBJ2-7, with D possibly TRBD2 on 6 matching bases. This CDR3 has 13 amino acids. With 5 bases removed from V and 7 bases from J, the gap between germline ends came to 15 bases. Germline assignment: CDR1 MNHEY and CDR2 SMNVEV (reference sequence). This CDR3 is CASSLPGLGEQYF. For the CDR3, the DNA is TGTGCCAGCAGTCTCCCGGGACTGGGAGAGCAGTACTTC.

This chain uses TRBV6-1 with TRBJ1-1; D uncertain. V lost 3 bases and J lost 6, with 11 bases in between. This CDR3 is 13 amino acids long. Germline V gene lookup returns CDR1 MNHNS and CDR2 SASEGT. The CDR3 region has the DNA TGTGCCAGCAGTGAGGAGGGTACGGCTGAAGCTTTCTTT. It specifies CASSEEGTAEAFF.

The gene calls are TRBV9 and TRBJ1-2; no reliable D call. Trimming removed 2 bases from V and 1 base from J, with 12 bases in between. The germline V gene encodes CDR1 SGDLS and CDR2 YYNGEE. This CDR3 is 15 amino acids long. The CDR3, as DNA: TGTGCCAGCAGCGTCAGTAGTGCGGTTAACTATGGCTACACCTTC. Translation: CASSVSSAVNYGYTF.

The chain joins TRBV27 to TRBJ1-2; D perhaps matches TRBD1 (5 bases). CDR1 and CDR2 (germline): MNHEY, SMNVEV (reference sequence). V was shortened by 3 bases and J by 6 bases, with 17 bases between the two germline ends. The CDR3 is made up of 15 amino acids. CDR3 DNA sequence: TGTGCCAGCAGTTTTCGTTCAGGGTGGTTTCATGGCTACACCTTC. Its protein product is CASSFRSGWFHGYTF.

The CDR3 loop reads CATSRDPPGGPYEQYF. CDR3 DNA sequence: TGTGCCACCAGCAGAGATCCCCCCGGGGGTCCCTACGAGCAGTACTTC. The chain links TRBV15 to TRBJ2-7; D is possibly TRBD2 (6 bases). CDR3 length: 16 amino acids. Per germline, CDR1 LNHNV and CDR2 YYDKDF (reference sequence). V lost 0 bases and J 2 bases, leaving 14 bases between the germline ends. The full variable domain, with the rest looked up from reference TRBV15 and TRBJ2-7, is DAMVIQNPRYQVTQFGKPVTLSCSQTLNHNVMYWYQQKSSQAPKLLFHYYDKDFNNEADTPDNFQSRRPNTSFCFLDIRSPGLGDTAMYLCATSRDPPGGPYEQYFGPGTRLTVT.

The CDR3 spells CASSEEMRGGFYNEQFF. CDR3 nucleotides: TGTGCCAGCAGTGAAGAGATGCGGGGGGGGTTCTACAATGAGCAGTTCTTC. The chain employs TRBV6-1 and TRBJ2-1, with TRBD2 matching over 9 bases. Germline V gene sequence: CDR1 MNHNS, CDR2 SASEGT. Trimming took 1 base from V and 3 from J; bases not matched to a gene: 7. The CDR3 runs to 17 residues.

The genes are TRBV6-1 and TRBJ2-1; D remains ambiguous. This CDR3 is built from 13 residues. Germline V gene sequence: CDR1 MNHNS, CDR2 SASEGT. Deletions cut 2 bases from V and 5 bases from J, with 7 bases between. The CDR3 DNA follows: TGTGCCAGCAGTGAACAGTTCCACAATGAGCAGTTCTTC. This sequence encodes CASSEQFHNEQFF.

The chain joins TRBV9 to TRBJ2-1; the match to TRBD2 covers 9 bases. The CDR3 contains 15 residues. The V and J ends lost 0 bases and 4 bases, in that order; junction bases with no gene match: 2. Germline CDR1 SGDLS, CDR2 YYNGEE. CDR3 region: CASSVGSGGYNEQFF. CDR3 bases: TGTGCCAGCAGCGTAGGTAGCGGGGGATACAATGAGCAGTTCTTC.

CDR3 in DNA: TGTGCCAGCAGCTTGGCCACCGGCGGGTGGAAGAATAATGAAAAACTGTTTTTT. It is translated as CASSLATGGWKNNEKLFF. V and J are TRBV7-9 and TRBJ1-4; D unclear. Trimming removed 3 bases from V and 4 bases from J, with 21 bases in between. The CDR3 runs to 18 residues. Germline-derived CDR1 and CDR2 are SEHNR and FQNEAQ (reference sequence).

The chain uses TRBV30 and TRBJ2-3; D unresolved. This CDR3 spans 12 amino acids. Germline CDR1 reads GTSNPN; CDR2 reads SVGIG (reference sequence). Trimming took off 0 bases at V and 5 bases at J, with 6 bases between the two ends. CDR3: CAWSVRRDTQYF. The CDR3 coding sequence is TGTGCCTGGAGTGTCCGCAGAGATACGCAGTATTTT.

The chain carries TRBV2 and TRBJ1-1; D is undetermined. The germline gives CDR1 SNHLY, CDR2 FYNNEI. This CDR3 comprises 12 residues. V was clipped by 7 bases and J by 1 base, with 7 bases between them. CDR3 in DNA: TGTGCCAGCAATTTAGCGAACACTGAAGCTTTCTTT. Amino acid sequence: CASNLANTEAFF.